This TCR beta chain was profiled in a study of a mutant IDH1 vaccine in newly diagnosed glioma. Study background: Patients came in for eight vaccinations, in weeks 1, 3, 5, 7, 11, 15, 19 and 23. It was radiotherapy, temozolomide, or both that patients received previously, with most receiving both.

V shed 6 bases, J shed 1 base, and the junction held 5 bases outside the gene matches. Per germline, CDR1 SGHTA and CDR2 FQGNSA. This CDR3 is 14 amino acids long. Clones were read by immunoSEQ multiplex PCR, and TCRdb kept only the in-frame ones, dropping some. Of 20,000 to 30,000 clones listed, roughly 80% are singletons. A word on this clone: No antigen is known for it.

Study-wide results and caveats: The occurrence of vaccine-induced immune responses was seen in 93.3% of patients. Variations in leading peripheral T cell clonotypes appeared to have no connection with pseudoprogression.

Time point reported: week 11, during vaccination. What each vaccine dose contained was 300 ug of mutant IDH1 20-mer peptide, accompanied by topical imiquimod. This sequence was found in a woman between 18 and 29 years old with glioma. The chain links TRBV7-2 to TRBJ2-5, with 7 bases aligning to TRBD1. The input for sequencing was PBMCs, taken from a glioma patient whose treatment included an IDH1 peptide vaccine. The CDR3, as DNA: TGTGCCAGCAGGACACGGACAGGCCAAGAGACCCAGTACTTC. Its protein product is CASRTRTGQETQYF.